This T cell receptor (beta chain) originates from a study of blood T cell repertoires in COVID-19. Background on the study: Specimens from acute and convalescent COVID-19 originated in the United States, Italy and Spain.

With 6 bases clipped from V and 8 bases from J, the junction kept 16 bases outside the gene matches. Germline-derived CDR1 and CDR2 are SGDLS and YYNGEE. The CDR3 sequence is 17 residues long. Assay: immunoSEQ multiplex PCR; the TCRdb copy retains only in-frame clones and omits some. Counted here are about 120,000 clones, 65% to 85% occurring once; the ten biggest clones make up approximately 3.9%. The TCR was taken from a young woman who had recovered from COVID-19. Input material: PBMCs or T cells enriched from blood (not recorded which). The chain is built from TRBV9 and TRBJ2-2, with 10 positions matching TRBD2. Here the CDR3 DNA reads TGTGCCAGCACTCCCGAACCCAGATTAGCGGGAGGTGGGGAGCTGTTTTTT. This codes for CASTPEPRLAGGGELFF.